This T cell receptor (beta chain) appears in the sequencing data of a study of cytomegalovirus exposure and HLA in healthy donors. Germline CDR1 reads SGHRS; CDR2 reads YFSETQ. This CDR3 spans 14 amino acids. Germline trimming cut 3 bases from V and 4 bases from J; bases unmatched to any gene: 4. Study-wide results and limits: As a later analysis showed, several of the most significant clusters appeared to be linked to common viral pathogens. Researchers had no immune exposure information except CMV serostatus available.

With 60 Vbeta and 13 Jbeta primers, the PCR was carried out. Sequencing used immunoSEQ multiplex PCR; TCRdb keeps in-frame clones, though not all of them. This repertoire shows 95,000 to 100,000 clones, roughly four fifths found once; its top ten account for roughly 8%. There were likely unrecorded immune exposures, though donors were nominally healthy when sampled. A word on this clone: Its cognate antigen is unknown.

Sequencing used PBMCs. The gene calls are TRBV5-1 and TRBJ2-1, with 7 bases matching TRBD1. The sequence was obtained from a human donor in good health. The DNA for the CDR3 is TGCGCCAGCAGCTCCCGGGACAGATACAATGAGCAGTTCTTC. Protein product: CASSSRDRYNEQFF.